This T cell receptor (beta chain) was identified during a study of T cell changes during pregnancy in multiple sclerosis. Sequencing used immunoSEQ multiplex PCR; TCRdb keeps in-frame clones, though not all of them. This sample has approximately 70,000 clones; about 93% occur once, and the top ten carry 0.12% to 0.15%. V dropped 1 base and J dropped 5 bases, with 14 bases sitting between them. Germline lookup yields CDR1 SEHNR and CDR2 FQNEAQ (reference sequence). This CDR3 has 15 residues. The chain carries TRBV7-9 and TRBJ1-2; tentative D call: TRBD1 (6 bases). The sequencing here drew on CD4+ T cells from peripheral blood mononuclear cells, taken after pregnancy. This clonotype was obtained from a female donor with multiple sclerosis, enrolled in a pregnancy study. The CDR3 protein is CASSLEDRTPYGYTF. Here the CDR3 DNA reads TGTGCCAGCAGCTTAGAGGACAGAACTCCTTATGGCTACACCTTC.